This T cell receptor beta chain was obtained from a study of Ad26.COV2.S vaccination and SARS-CoV-2 variants. Germline V gene sequence: CDR1 SGHTS, CDR2 YDEGEE. This CDR3 spans 17 amino acids. Trimming took 0 bases from V and 3 from J; bases not matched to a gene: 9. Profiled with immunoSEQ multiplex PCR; TCRdb holds only in-frame clones, not every one. The repertoire holds hundreds of thousands of clones, with about 91% as singletons. This clone came up once. The target antigen is unknown. Findings of the study overall: Vaccine recipients posted higher spike-specific TCR breadth than their placebo counterparts. Non-spike TCR breadth was similar in vaccine and placebo recipients. Spike-specific responses of CD8+ and CD4+ T cells were reported to display substantial breadth after vaccination. Quantification of TCR breadth and depth may have yielded underestimates of total T cell responses.

The chain employs TRBV5-8 and TRBJ2-1; 7 bases fit TRBD2. This TCR came from a human donor who had recovered from COVID-19. Sample: peripheral blood, taken after recovery from COVID-19. CDR3 loop: CASSLVGGVDLYNEQFF. The CDR3 DNA sequence: TGTGCCAGCAGCTTGGTGGGGGGGGTTGACCTCTACAATGAGCAGTTCTTC.